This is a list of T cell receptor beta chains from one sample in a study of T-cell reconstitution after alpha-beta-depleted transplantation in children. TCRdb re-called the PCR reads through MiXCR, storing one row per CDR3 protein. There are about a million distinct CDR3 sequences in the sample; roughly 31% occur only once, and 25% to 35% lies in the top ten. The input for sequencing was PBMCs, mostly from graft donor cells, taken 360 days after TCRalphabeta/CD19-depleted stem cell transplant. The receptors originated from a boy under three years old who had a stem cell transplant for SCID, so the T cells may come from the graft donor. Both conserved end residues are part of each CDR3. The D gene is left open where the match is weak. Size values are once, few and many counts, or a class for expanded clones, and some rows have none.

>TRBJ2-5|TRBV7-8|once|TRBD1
CASSLDRADWTQYF
TGTGCCAGCAGCTTGGACAGGGCGGATTGGACCCAGTACTTC
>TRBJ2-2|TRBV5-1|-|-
CARSPKTETNTGELFF
TGCGCCAGGTCTCCCAAGACAGAGACGAACACCGGGGAGCTGTTTTTT
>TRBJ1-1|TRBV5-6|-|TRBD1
CASRARGIRGAFF
TGTGCCAGCAGGGCCAGGGGGATCAGGGGAGCTTTCTTT
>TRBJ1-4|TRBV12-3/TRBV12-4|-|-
CASSLEHSNEKLFF
TGTGCCAGCAGTTTGGAGCACTCTAATGAAAAACTGTTTTTT
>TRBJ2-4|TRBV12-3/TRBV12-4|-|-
CASSPRAGNPRDIQYF
TGTGCCAGCAGTCCCCGAGCGGGCAACCCCAGGGACATTCAGTACTTC
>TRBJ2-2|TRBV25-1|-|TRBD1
CASSDRGWGTGELFF
TGTGCCAGTAGCGACAGGGGATGGGGCACCGGGGAGCTGTTTTTT
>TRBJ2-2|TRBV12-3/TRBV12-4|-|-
CASSLGPGTNTGELFF
TGTGCCAGCAGTTTAGGGCCAGGGACCAACACCGGGGAGCTGTTTTTT
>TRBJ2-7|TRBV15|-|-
CATSLTITRDYEQYF
TGTGCCACCAGTTTGACTATTACGCGGGACTACGAGCAGTACTTC
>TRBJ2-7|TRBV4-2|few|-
CASSATLGELGGGYEQYF
TGTGCCAGCAGCGCAACCCTGGGTGAGCTTGGGGGTGGATACGAGCAGTACTTC
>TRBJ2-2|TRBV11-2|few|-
CASSLDRWGDLNTGELFF
TGTGCCAGCAGCTTAGATCGGTGGGGGGACCTTAACACCGGGGAGCTGTTTTTT
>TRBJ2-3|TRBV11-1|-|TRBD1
CASTSTETGGADTQYF
TGTGCCAGCACCTCTACTGAAACAGGGGGAGCAGATACGCAGTATTTT
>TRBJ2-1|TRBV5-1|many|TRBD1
CASSFTGTGVNEQFF
TGCGCCAGCAGCTTTACCGGGACAGGGGTCAATGAGCAGTTCTTC
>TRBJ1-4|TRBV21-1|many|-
CASSENGTEIVEKLFF
TGTGCCAGCAGCGAAAATGGGACAGAAATTGTTGAAAAACTGTTTTTT
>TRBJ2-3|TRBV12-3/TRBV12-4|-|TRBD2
CASSPFGLAGHTDTQYF
TGTGCCAGCAGTCCCTTCGGACTAGCGGGGCACACAGATACGCAGTATTTT
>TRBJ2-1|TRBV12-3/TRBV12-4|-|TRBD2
CASILSGGAGQFF
TGTGCCAGCATCCTTAGCGGGGGGGCGGGGCAGTTCTTC
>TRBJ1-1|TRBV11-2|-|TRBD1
CASSLAETGRTEAFF
TGTGCCAGCAGCTTAGCTGAGACAGGGAGGACTGAAGCTTTCTTT
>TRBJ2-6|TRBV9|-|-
CASSVGPPNSGANVLTF
TGTGCCAGCAGCGTAGGCCCCCCGAACTCTGGGGCCAACGTCCTGACTTTC
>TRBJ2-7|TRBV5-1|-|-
CASSQPGRRYEQYF
TGCGCCAGCAGCCAACCGGGTAGGAGGTACGAGCAGTACTTC
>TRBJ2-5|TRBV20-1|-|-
CSASVPEKETQYF
TGCAGTGCTAGTGTCCCTGAGAAAGAGACCCAGTACTTC
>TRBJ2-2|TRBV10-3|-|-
CAARGNKNTGELFF
TGTGCCGCCCGGGGGAACAAGAACACCGGGGAGCTGTTTTTT
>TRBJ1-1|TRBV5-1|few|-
CASNGYADTEAFF
TGCGCCAGCAACGGGTACGCAGATACTGAAGCTTTCTTT
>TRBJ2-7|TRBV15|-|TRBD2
CATSRDRSGGSYEQYF
TGTGCCACCAGCAGAGATAGGTCGGGGGGGTCCTACGAGCAGTACTTC
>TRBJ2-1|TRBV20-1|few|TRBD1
CSAYDRGRYNEQFF
TGCAGTGCTTACGACAGGGGCCGATACAATGAGCAGTTCTTC
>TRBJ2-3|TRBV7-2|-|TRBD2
CASSPPSGGADTQYF
TGTGCCAGCAGCCCACCTAGCGGGGGGGCAGATACGCAGTATTTT
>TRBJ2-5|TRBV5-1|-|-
CASRLPAGETQYF
TGCGCCAGCAGGCTCCCGGCGGGAGAGACCCAGTACTTC
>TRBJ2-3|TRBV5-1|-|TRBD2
CASSTDPGLATDTQYF
TGCGCCAGCAGCACCGACCCGGGACTAGCGACAGATACGCAGTATTTT
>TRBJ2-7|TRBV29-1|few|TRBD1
CSVATGPQGAEQYF
TGCAGCGTTGCCACAGGGCCTCAGGGGGCCGAGCAGTACTTC
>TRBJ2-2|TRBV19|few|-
CASSMGTVNTGELFF
TGTGCCAGTAGTATGGGGACGGTGAACACCGGGGAGCTGTTTTTT
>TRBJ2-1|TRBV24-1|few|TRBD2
CAIPNPGTSIDNEQFF
TGTGCCATCCCAAATCCCGGGACTAGCATTGACAATGAGCAGTTCTTC
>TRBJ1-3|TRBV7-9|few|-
CASSKSRTDTIYF
TGTGCCAGCAGCAAATCCCGGACAGACACCATATATTTT
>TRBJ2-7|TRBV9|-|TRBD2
CASSGGLGWNEQYF
TGTGCCAGCAGCGGGGGACTAGGGTGGAACGAGCAGTACTTC
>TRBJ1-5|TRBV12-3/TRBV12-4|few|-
CASSFGPQHF
TGTGCCAGCAGTTTTGGACCCCAGCATTTT
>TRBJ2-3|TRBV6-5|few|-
CASSYELSTDTQYF
TGTGCCAGCAGTTACGAGTTGAGCACAGATACGCAGTATTTT
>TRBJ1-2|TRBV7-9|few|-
CASSLGWGYGYTF
TGTGCCAGCAGCTTAGGATGGGGCTATGGCTACACCTTC
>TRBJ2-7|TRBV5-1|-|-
CASSLGARNVGSYEQYF
TGCGCCAGCAGCTTGGGGGCGCGGAACGTGGGGTCCTACGAGCAGTACTTC
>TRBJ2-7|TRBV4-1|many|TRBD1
CASSQEGTASSYEQYF
TGCGCCAGCAGCCAAGAAGGGACAGCCTCCTCCTACGAGCAGTACTTC
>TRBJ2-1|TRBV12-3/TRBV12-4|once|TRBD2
CASSLLFGFGHPTSSGVNNEQFF
TGTGCCAGCAGTTTACTTTTCGGGTTTGGGCACCCCACGTCTAGCGGGGTCAACAATGAGCAGTTCTTC
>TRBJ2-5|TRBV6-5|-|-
CASSYPGAQETQYF
TGTGCCAGCAGTTATCCCGGGGCCCAAGAGACCCAGTACTTC
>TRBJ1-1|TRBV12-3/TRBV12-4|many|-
CASSHPGRTEAFF
TGTGCCAGCAGCCACCCCGGGAGGACTGAAGCTTTCTTT
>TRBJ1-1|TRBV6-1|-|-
CASSLKDRSAFF
TGTGCCAGCAGTCTTAAAGACAGGTCAGCTTTCTTT